This record concerns one TCR beta chain sequence. Its target is not known. PCR used 60 Vbeta primers and 13 Jbeta primers. TCRdb's copy holds only in-frame clones and misses some; the assay was immunoSEQ multiplex PCR. The sample consists of roughly 77,000 clones, 67% of them appearing once. Donors were ostensibly healthy at sampling, although undocumented immune exposures were probable. This specimen comes from a study of cytomegalovirus exposure and HLA in healthy donors. General study points: The study recorded about 160 TCR beta chains that were cytomegalovirus-associated. In the analysis, some V segments, TRBV6-2 and TRBV6-3 included, were excluded as indistinguishable.

The length of the CDR3 is 16 residues. V was pared by 4 bases and J by 0 bases, with 3 bases of the junction left unmatched. Germline V CDR1 and CDR2: MNHNS, SASEGT. Sequenced: PBMCs. This chain links TRBV6-1 with TRBJ2-3; 11 nucleotides match TRBD2. The receptor was derived from a woman aged 50 to 60 in good health and CMV-seropositive. The CDR3 nucleotides read TGTGCCAGCAGTGTACTAGCGGGGGCTAGCACAGATACGCAGTATTTT. Protein sequence: CASSVLAGASTDTQYF.